This is a list of T cell receptor beta chains from one sample in a study of blood T cell repertoires in COVID-19. The data were produced by immunoSEQ multiplex PCR, yet TCRdb's version contains in-frame clones alone and is incomplete. The sample records 100,000 or so clones, around 88% being singletons. Sequenced sample: peripheral blood. All receptors derive from a man aged 55 to 70 with acute or convalescent COVID-19. The CDR3 runs from the conserved cysteine through the conserved F or W. The D gene is left open where the match is weak. Only part of the rows carry a size: once, few, many, or a class if the clone is expanded.

-,-,TRBJ1-2,TRBV6-1,TGTGCCAGCAGTGAAGTCGGGAACGGCTACACCTTC,CASSEVGNGYTF
-,-,TRBJ2-3,TRBV19,TGTGCCAGTAGTATAGGGAGTAGCACAGATACGCAGTATTTT,CASSIGSSTDTQYF
-,TRBD1,TRBJ1-2,TRBV5-1,TGCGCCAGCAGCTTGGATGGGACAGGGCGACAGTCTAACTATGGCTACACCTTC,CASSLDGTGRQSNYGYTF
-,TRBD1,TRBJ2-6,TRBV9,TGTGCCAGCAGCCCCCAGCCGCCGGACAGGGGGCTAGGGGCCAACGTCCTGACTTTC,CASSPQPPDRGLGANVLTF
-,-,TRBJ1-1,TRBV6-5,TGTGCCAGCAGTTTTAGCCTTTACACTGAAGCTTTCTTT,CASSFSLYTEAFF
-,TRBD2,TRBJ2-1,TRBV7-8,TGTGCCAGCAGCTTAGTAGCCGGGACTAGCGCTGGCAATGAGCAGTTCTTC,CASSLVAGTSAGNEQFF
few,-,TRBJ1-3,TRBV2,TGTGCCAGCAGTGAGGGGGGGTCTGGGTCTGGAAACACCATATATTTT,CASSEGGSGSGNTIYF
-,TRBD1,TRBJ1-4,TRBV7-9,TGTGCCAGCAGCCTTCCAAGGGGGCTGACTAATGAAAAACTGTTTTTT,CASSLPRGLTNEKLFF
-,-,TRBJ2-5,TRBV20-1,TGCAGTGCTAGTAGAGAAGAGACCCAGTACTTC,CSASREETQYF
-,-,TRBJ2-3,TRBV5-6,TGTGCCAGCAGCTTGGTGGGGCGCACAGATACGCAGTATTTT,CASSLVGRTDTQYF
-,-,TRBJ1-4,TRBV30,TGTGCCTGGGACAGGCTTAGAGAAAAACTGTTTTTT,CAWDRLREKLFF
-,-,TRBJ2-7,TRBV19,TGTGCCAGTAGCCGACTAGGGGGCCGGAGCTCCTACGAGCAGTACTTC,CASSRLGGRSSYEQYF
-,TRBD1,TRBJ1-2,TRBV6-1,TGTGCCAGCAGTGATGTAAGGACAGGGGATGACTATGGCTACACCTTC,CASSDVRTGDDYGYTF
-,-,TRBJ1-2,TRBV6-5,TGTGCCAGCAGTTACTCCCCAGGGGATGGCTACACCTTC,CASSYSPGDGYTF
-,-,TRBJ1-2,TRBV30,TGTGCCTGGACATTCCGGGGAATTCTTGGCTACACCTTC,CAWTFRGILGYTF
-,-,TRBJ2-3,TRBV9,TGTGCCAGCAGCGTAGCCCCGGACTACACAGATACGCAGTATTTT,CASSVAPDYTDTQYF
few,-,TRBJ2-2,TRBV2,TGTGCCAGCAGTGAAGTCAGAAACACCGGGGAGCTGTTTTTT,CASSEVRNTGELFF
-,-,TRBJ1-1,TRBV5-1,TGCGCCAGCACCAGGGACACGGCCATGAACACTGAAGCTTTCTTT,CASTRDTAMNTEAFF
-,TRBD1,TRBJ2-1,TRBV29-1,TGCAGCGTCCTTGGACAGGGATCCTACAATGAGCAGTTCTTC,CSVLGQGSYNEQFF
-,TRBD1,TRBJ1-2,TRBV19,TGTGCCAGTAGTCGGGACAGCCAATATGGCTACACCTTC,CASSRDSQYGYTF
-,TRBD2,TRBJ2-7,TRBV10-3,TGTGCCATCAGAGCCGGGACTAGCGGTACCTACGAGCAGTACTTC,CAIRAGTSGTYEQYF
-,TRBD1,TRBJ2-2,TRBV7-7,TGTGCCAGCAGCTCCGGGACAGGGACGACCGGGGAGCTGTTTTTT,CASSSGTGTTGELFF
-,TRBD1,TRBJ1-5,TRBV10-2,TGCGCCAGCAGTGAAGGACAGGGGATCAATCAGCCCCAGCATTTT,CASSEGQGINQPQHF
-,TRBD1,TRBJ1-5,TRBV19,TGTGCCAGTAGTACGAGTGCACCCAGGGGGTCTGGCAATCAGCCCCAGCATTTT,CASSTSAPRGSGNQPQHF
-,TRBD2,TRBJ2-4,TRBV7-2,TGTGCCAGCAGCCGGCGCTGGACTAGGCCTACTCTAGCCAAAAACATTCAGTACTTC,CASSRRWTRPTLAKNIQYF
-,-,TRBJ1-5,TRBV19,TGTGCCAGTAGGAACCGGGACATAGGAAAGGGTCAGCCCCAGCATTTT,CASRNRDIGKGQPQHF
-,-,TRBJ2-7,TRBV27,TGTGCCAGCAGTCGATCGATAGCGTCGATCTCCTACGAGCAGTACTTC,CASSRSIASISYEQYF
-,-,TRBJ1-4,TRBV27,TGTGCCAGCAGTCACCCCGCCGGTGAAAAACTGTTTTTT,CASSHPAGEKLFF
few,TRBD1,TRBJ1-2,TRBV10-3,TGTGCCATCAGACGGGACAGGGAGATTAATTCTGGTGGCTACACCTTC,CAIRRDREINSGGYTF
-,TRBD1,TRBJ1-2,TRBV7-9,TGTGCCAGCAGCCTAGGGGACAGTCCCTATGGCTACACCTTC,CASSLGDSPYGYTF
-,-,TRBJ1-5,TRBV18,TGTGCCAGCTCACCAATTCAGAGCAATCAGCCCCAGCATTTT,CASSPIQSNQPQHF
-,TRBD2,TRBJ2-3,TRBV5-6,TGTGCCAGCAGCTTGCTAGAAGCGGGAGCAGATACGCAGTATTTT,CASSLLEAGADTQYF
-,-,TRBJ2-2,TRBV27,TGTGCCAGCACCAACAGGGCGGCGGGGGAGCTGTTTTTT,CASTNRAAGELFF
-,TRBD1,TRBJ2-7,TRBV7-2,TGTGCCAGCAGCGCCGACCTTTCGTCGGGACAGAGAGCCTACGAGCAGTACTTC,CASSADLSSGQRAYEQYF
-,-,TRBJ2-5,TRBV6-6,TGTGCCAGCAGTTACGGGCGGGCACAAGAGACCCAGTACTTC,CASSYGRAQETQYF
-,-,TRBJ1-5,TRBV19,TGTGCCAGTACTCTCGTCAGGGGTAATCAGCCCCAGCATTTT,CASTLVRGNQPQHF
-,TRBD1,TRBJ2-1,TRBV7-8,TGTGCCAGCAGCCCGCGACAGGGCCTATCCTACAATGAGCAGTTCTTC,CASSPRQGLSYNEQFF
-,TRBD2,TRBJ2-2,TRBV6-2/TRBV6-3,TGTGCCAGCAGTTACACGCTAGCGGGCACCGGGGAGCTGTTTTTT,CASSYTLAGTGELFF
few,-,TRBJ2-2,TRBV27,TGTGCCAGCAGACATCGGAGGACCAAGCACGGGGAGCTGTTTTTT,CASRHRRTKHGELFF
-,TRBD1,TRBJ1-4,TRBV30,TGTGCCTGGAGGGACAGGTTGACTAATGAAAAACTGTTTTTT,CAWRDRLTNEKLFF
few,-,TRBJ1-2,TRBV14,TGTGCCAGCAGCCAGGCCCAGGGGTCTAACTATGGCTACACCTTC,CASSQAQGSNYGYTF